This TCR beta chain derives from a study of blood T cell repertoires in COVID-19. Overall study: Collection of acute and convalescent COVID-19 samples took place in the United States, Italy and Spain.

This CDR3 spans 15 amino acids. Germline-derived CDR1 and CDR2 are MNHEY and SMNVEV (reference sequence). V was clipped by 4 bases and J by 8 bases, with 17 bases between them. Source study methods: Amplification with reference gene primers provided the estimates of nucleated cell counts. TCRdb's table, derived via immunoSEQ multiplex PCR, lists solely in-frame clones and lacks some. For V, J and clone size, that table is used; D and trimming come from the DNA. This table has about 69,000 clones, about nine tenths appearing once. This clone was detected only once. The chain employs TRBV27 and TRBJ1-4; D is perhaps TRBD1 (5 bases). Material: peripheral blood. This TCR was recovered from a man aged 25-45 years with acute or convalescent COVID-19. The DNA for the CDR3 is TGTGCCAGCAGTTCCCGGGGGAGGGGTGAAGAAAAACTGTTTTTT. Protein sequence: CASSSRGRGEEKLFF.